The rows below give T cell receptor beta chains drawn from one sample of a study of blood T cell repertoires in COVID-19. Libraries were prepared by immunoSEQ multiplex PCR; TCRdb keeps only in-frame clonotypes and omits some of them. The sample includes about 30,000 clones, 60% to 80% of them seen just once. Material: peripheral blood. Receptors originate from a man at least 80 years old with acute or convalescent COVID-19. Both conserved end residues are part of each CDR3. The order of the fields is V gene, J gene, clone size, D gene, CDR3 DNA, CDR3 protein. The D gene is left open where the match is weak. Clone size is given for some rows only: seen once, a few or many times, or a class if the clone is expanded.

>TRBV3-1/TRBV3-2|TRBJ1-1|NA|TRBD1
TGTGCCAGCAGCCAAGATTCGGGACAGGGGGGCACTGAAGCTTTCTTT
CASSQDSGQGGTEAFF
>TRBV9|TRBJ1-1|NA|NA
TGTGCCAGCAGCACCCGAGACAGGAACACTGAAGCTTTCTTT
CASSTRDRNTEAFF
>TRBV28|TRBJ2-4|NA|TRBD1
TGTGCCAGCAGTCCCTCGGACAGGGTCAAAAACATTCAGTACTTC
CASSPSDRVKNIQYF
>TRBV2|TRBJ2-5|NA|TRBD1
TGTGCCAGCAGTCCGACAGGGATAGAGACCCAGTACTTC
CASSPTGIETQYF
>TRBV6-5|TRBJ1-2|NA|NA
TGTGCCAGCAGGTTCTCGACAGGAAACTATGGCTACACCTTC
CASRFSTGNYGYTF
>TRBV14|TRBJ2-5|NA|TRBD1
TGTGCCAGCAGCCAAGTCAGGGGGACAGGGCGCCTTCAAGAGACCCAGTACTTC
CASSQVRGTGRLQETQYF
>TRBV4-1|TRBJ2-1|medium-sized|NA
TGCGCCAGCAGCCAAGAAGCGGCTACGGGTTACAATGAGCAGTTCTTC
CASSQEAATGYNEQFF
>TRBV19|TRBJ2-2|once|TRBD1
TGTGCCAGTAGTCGACAGGGGGGTAGCACCGGGGAGCTGTTTTTT
CASSRQGGSTGELFF
>TRBV6-2/TRBV6-3|TRBJ1-6|NA|NA
TGTGCCAGCCGCCTCTGGCAGGGGTCACCCCTCCACTTT
CASRLWQGSPLHF
>TRBV4-2|TRBJ1-6|NA|NA
TGTGCCAGCAGCCAAGATGAGGTTCTACCCCTCCACTTT
CASSQDEVLPLHF
>TRBV7-8|TRBJ2-4|once|NA
TGTGCCAGCAGCGGAGACAGGCGTGTCAAAAACATTCAGTACTTC
CASSGDRRVKNIQYF
>TRBV9|TRBJ2-2|NA|TRBD2
TGTGCCAGCAGCCGTCTAGCGGGGGGCCAAGGCGGGGAGCTGTTTTTT
CASSRLAGGQGGELFF
>TRBV21-1|TRBJ2-7|NA|NA
TGTGCCAGCAGCGATAGGGGGGACAGTGGGGTCTCCTACGAGCAGTACTTC
CASSDRGDSGVSYEQYF
>TRBV14|TRBJ1-4|NA|NA
TGTGCCAGCAGCCAATATCTTTCACGCGGGGAAAAACTGTTTTTT
CASSQYLSRGEKLFF
>TRBV6-1|TRBJ2-7|NA|TRBD1
TGTGCCAGCAGTGACGCGACAGGGGACGAGCAGTACTTC
CASSDATGDEQYF
>TRBV7-8|TRBJ2-2|NA|TRBD1
TGTGCCAGCAGCCCCTGGCGGACAGGGCCCACCGGGGAGCTGTTTTTT
CASSPWRTGPTGELFF
>TRBV18|TRBJ1-5|NA|TRBD1
TGTGCCAGCTCACGGGGGACAGATAGCAATCAGCCCCAGCATTTT
CASSRGTDSNQPQHF
>TRBV6-5|TRBJ2-7|NA|TRBD1
TGTGCCAGCAGAAAGACAGGGAGAGAATACGAGCAGTACTTC
CASRKTGREYEQYF
>TRBV19|TRBJ1-3|NA|NA
TGTGCCAGTAGTATCGGGAGTACTGGAAACACCATATATTTT
CASSIGSTGNTIYF
>TRBV28|TRBJ1-3|NA|TRBD1
TGTGCCAGCAGTTTGACAGGGAGCTCTGGAAACACCATATATTTT
CASSLTGSSGNTIYF
>TRBV30|TRBJ1-6|medium-sized|NA
TGTGCCTGCAGTCCCTGGAGGAGCTCCTATAATTCACCCCTCCACTTT
CACSPWRSSYNSPLHF
>TRBV6-5|TRBJ1-1|NA|TRBD1
TGTGCCAGCAGTTATGCCAGGGGGCCCACGAACACTGAAGCTTTCTTT
CASSYARGPTNTEAFF
>TRBV2|TRBJ2-3|few|TRBD2
TGTGCCAGCAAAACTAGCGGGGGAGATACGCAGTATTTT
CASKTSGGDTQYF
>TRBV7-2|TRBJ2-7|NA|NA
TGTGCCAGCAGCTTTAGGACAGAATCCTACGAGCAGTACTTC
CASSFRTESYEQYF
>TRBV30|TRBJ2-7|NA|NA
TGTGCCTGGAAAGAGGGGGTAGGCTACGAGCAGTACTTC
CAWKEGVGYEQYF
>TRBV28|TRBJ2-5|NA|NA
TGTGCCAGCAGTTTATTGGGGGAGGGGGGAGAGACCCAGTACTTC
CASSLLGEGGETQYF
>TRBV19|TRBJ2-7|few|NA
TGTGCCAGTAGTATGGGGGCGGGAGCCCGCGAGCAGTACTTC
CASSMGAGAREQYF
>TRBV7-2|TRBJ1-4|NA|NA
TGTGCCAGCAGCTTAGAAGGGGACAAAGGAGAAAAACTGTTTTTT
CASSLEGDKGEKLFF
>TRBV7-2|TRBJ2-5|NA|NA
TGTGCCAGCAGCCCCTACCAAGAAGAGACCCAGTACTTC
CASSPYQEETQYF
>TRBV28|TRBJ1-5|NA|NA
TGTGCCAGCACCAATACAGGGCGGCCTCAGCCCCAGCATTTT
CASTNTGRPQPQHF
>TRBV15|TRBJ2-7|NA|TRBD2
TGTGCCACCAGCGGCCTCCGGACTAGCGGCTACGAGCAGTACTTC
CATSGLRTSGYEQYF
>TRBV7-2|TRBJ2-7|NA|TRBD2
TGTGCCTCGAGGGACCTAGCGGTCCTCGAGCAGTACTTC
CASRDLAVLEQYF
>TRBV30|TRBJ2-1|NA|NA
TGTGCCTGGAGTGCCCCGTACAGGGTCCATGAGCAGTTCTTC
CAWSAPYRVHEQFF